These 28 T cell receptor beta chains came from one sample sequenced in a study of T cell repertoires in cytomegalovirus infection. TCRdb reprocessed the reads with MiXCR, giving one entry per CDR3 protein. The sample yields nearly 550,000 distinct CDR3 sequences, 15% to 20% seen once. Material for sequencing was CD8+ T cells from PBMCs. Receptors were obtained from a human donor in good health (CMV status not recorded). Some clones in this sample may be carry-over from other donors' samples.

This clonotype was seen a few times. The V call is TRBV6-5, the J call TRBJ2-7; 11 positions agree with TRBD2. Looked up from germline, CDR1 is MNHEY and CDR2 is SVGAGI. Losses at the gene ends were 0 bases for V and 3 bases for J; bases not matched to a gene: 4. The CDR3 is made up of 16 amino acids. The DNA for the CDR3 is TGTGCCAGCAGTTACTCGGGGACTAGCGGAGACTACGAGCAGTACTTC. As protein: CASSYSGTSGDYEQYF.

This clonotype appeared many times. The chain has TRBV7-9 and TRBJ2-3, with 9 bases matching TRBD1. CDR1 is SEHNR and CDR2 is FQNEAQ in the germline V gene (reference sequence). The CDR3 has 17 amino acids. V shed 3 bases and J 4 bases; nucleotides not matched to a gene: 11. The DNA for the CDR3 is TGTGCCAGCAGCTTGGCCCCGGGACAGGGAAACTCAGATACGCAGTATTTT. Encoded protein: CASSLAPGQGNSDTQYF.

This clonotype was observed many times. The chain is built from TRBV19 and TRBJ1-1; D is perhaps TRBD1 (5 bases). This CDR3 contains 17 residues. The germline gives CDR1 LNHDA, CDR2 SQIVND (reference sequence). The V and J ends lost 3 bases and 5 bases respectively, with 22 bases between them. The CDR3 here is CASSIDGTLLQVTEAFF. The CDR3, as DNA: TGTGCCAGTAGTATCGACGGGACCCTCCTACAAGTGACTGAAGCTTTCTTT.

Details on this clonotype: A much larger clone is a single base away; this may be a read error. J is TRBJ2-1 and V is TRBV5-1, with 7 bases aligning to TRBD1. CDR1 SGHRS and CDR2 YFSETQ come from the germline V gene. The trim removed 3 bases at V and 4 bases at J, leaving 4 bases unmatched. The CDR3 has 14 residues. The CDR3 DNA sequence: TGCGCCAGCAGCTGGGACAGCCCGTACAATGAGCAGTTCTTC. Protein product: CASSWDSPYNEQFF.

This clonotype showed up many times. The chain is built from TRBV7-9 and TRBJ2-7; TRBD1 aligns across 7 bases. Looked up from germline, CDR1 is SEHNR and CDR2 is FQNEAQ (reference sequence). The junction had 6 bases not matched to a gene; V was cut back by 6 bases and J by 7 bases. The CDR3 consists of 12 residues. CDR3 in DNA: TGTGCCAGCAGGATGACAGGGAAGGAGCAGTACTTC. This encodes CASRMTGKEQYF.

This clonotype was observed at least ten times. The chain recombines TRBV12-3 or TRBV12-4 with TRBJ1-5; D is unclear. This CDR3 has 15 residues. The ends were cut back, 6 bases at V and 4 bases at J, with 16 bases in the middle. This CDR3 is CASSLTPGSNQPQHF. The CDR3 DNA sequence: TGTGCCAGCAGCCTAACACCGGGGTCTAATCAGCCCCAGCATTTT.

This clonotype was found many times. The chain carries TRBV7-9 and TRBJ2-1; weak D call: TRBD2 (5 bases). The ends were cut back, 4 bases at V and 7 bases at J, with 14 bases in the middle. Germline V gene sequence: CDR1 SEHNR, CDR2 FQNEAQ (reference sequence). The CDR3 loop spans 14 amino acids. CDR3 residues: CASSSPRVENEQFF. In DNA form, the CDR3 reads TGTGCCAGCAGCTCCCCGAGGGTAGAGAATGAGCAGTTCTTC. The full variable domain, its missing parts supplied by reference TRBV7-9 and TRBJ2-1, is DTGVSQNPRHKITKRGQNVTFRCDPISEHNRLYWYRQTLGQGPEFLTYFQNEAQLEKSRLLSDRFSAERPKGSFSTLEIQRTEQGDSAMYLCASSSPRVENEQFFGPGTRLTVL.

The V and J genes are TRBV3-1 and TRBJ1-4; D is unresolved. The CDR3 runs to 15 residues. The germline gives CDR1 LGHDT, CDR2 YNNKEL (reference sequence). Trimming took 6 bases from V and 0 from J, leaving 11 bases between them. In DNA form, the CDR3 reads TGTGCCAGCAGTTCACAGCTCGCAACTAATGAAAAACTGTTTTTT. It encodes CASSSQLATNEKLFF.

The chain has TRBV20-1 and TRBJ1-1; no reliable D call. The length of the CDR3 is 12 residues. V lost 3 bases, J lost 2 bases, and 7 bases lay in between. Per germline, CDR1 DFQATT and CDR2 SNEGSKA (reference sequence). The CDR3 is CSASPGNTEAFF. The CDR3, as DNA: TGCAGTGCTAGTCCCGGAAACACTGAAGCTTTCTTT.

This sequence joins TRBV20-1 and TRBJ1-2; D remains unclear. Trimming took 1 base from V and 0 from J, leaving 15 bases between them. In germline, CDR1 is DFQATT, CDR2 SNEGSKA (reference sequence). This CDR3 has 16 residues. CDR3 coding DNA: TGCAGTGCTAGAGTAAGGCTGGCCGAAGCTAACTATGGCTACACCTTC. It is translated as CSARVRLAEANYGYTF.

The rearrangement links TRBV4-1 to TRBJ1-5; no clear D gene. The CDR3 has 15 amino acids. V was pared by 1 base and J by 3 bases, with 10 bases between. The germline V gene has CDR1 MGHRA and CDR2 YSYEKL. CDR3 sequence (DNA): TGCGCCAGCAGCCAAGTGTACCAGATCAATCAGCCCCAGCATTTT. It encodes CASSQVYQINQPQHF.

The chain couples TRBV29-1 to TRBJ1-1; D is ambiguous. The CDR3 consists of 14 residues. The germline gives CDR1 SQVTM, CDR2 ANQGSEA. The V and J ends lost 1 base and 6 bases respectively, with 15 bases between them. CDR3 residues: CSVEAATSPAEAFF. CDR3 nucleotides: TGCAGCGTTGAAGCGGCGACCAGCCCGGCTGAAGCTTTCTTT. The variable domain in full, with the rest retrieved from reference TRBV29-1 and TRBJ1-1, is SAVISQKPSRDICQRGTSLTIQCQVDSQVTMMFWYRQQPGQSLTLIATANQGSEATYESGFVIDKFPISRPNLTFSTLTVSNMSPEDSSIYLCSVEAATSPAEAFFGQGTRLTVV.

There are many counts of this clonotype. This rearrangement joins TRBV6-5 to TRBJ2-1, with D maybe TRBD2 (6 bases). The germline V and J ends were trimmed by 6 bases and 9 bases, with 18 bases remaining between them. Per germline, CDR1 MNHEY and CDR2 SVGAGI. The CDR3 is 14 residues long. CDR3 nucleotides: TGTGCCAGCAGCCCGGGCTATTCCGGGGGTGAGCAGTTCTTC. It yields the protein CASSPGYSGGEQFF.

This chain uses TRBV3-1 with TRBJ2-1; 8 nucleotides match TRBD2. The V and J ends lost 1 base and 6 bases, in that order; junction bases with no gene match: 8. Germline V lookup: CDR1 LGHDT, CDR2 YNNKEL (reference sequence). The CDR3 loop spans 16 amino acids. The CDR3 nucleotides read TGTGCCAGCAGCCAAGGCTGGCGGGAGGCGGGCAATGAGCAGTTCTTC. Its protein product is CASSQGWREAGNEQFF.

This clonotype was seen at least ten times. The chain carries TRBV7-3 and TRBJ2-7; tentatively, D is TRBD2 (6 bases). There are 16 residues in the CDR3. Germline CDR1 is SGHTA and CDR2 is FQGTGA. Trimming took 1 base from V and 2 from J, leaving 15 bases between them. Here the CDR3 reads CASSLSPAAGAYEQYF. DNA of the CDR3: TGTGCCAGCAGCTTAAGCCCGGCAGCGGGTGCCTACGAGCAGTACTTC.

This clonotype was seen repeatedly, ten times or more. The rearrangement links TRBV6-6 to TRBJ2-6; 9 bases are a match to TRBD1. The CDR3 covers 16 residues. J was trimmed by 1 base and V by 6 bases; bases with no gene match: 4. Per the germline V gene, CDR1 is MNHNY and CDR2 is SVGAGI (reference sequence). The CDR3 region is CASRRQGVSGANVLTF. The CDR3 DNA reads as TGTGCCAGCAGAAGACAGGGGGTGTCTGGGGCCAACGTCCTGACTTTC.

Comment on this clonotype: The conserved closing phenylalanine or tryptophan is absent in this CDR3, likely reflecting a read error. The chain carries TRBV7-9 and TRBJ2-7, with 7 nucleotides matching TRBD2. This CDR3 has 13 amino acids. The germline gives CDR1 SEHNR, CDR2 FQNEAQ (reference sequence). J was trimmed by 3 bases and V by 5 bases; bases with no gene match: 4. The CDR3 region is CASSGGEGYEQYL. CDR3 sequence (DNA): TGTGCCAGCAGCGGTGGGGAGGGCTACGAGCAGTACTTA.

Details on this clonotype: One base away lies a much larger clone, so this may be a sequencing read error. The J gene is TRBJ2-1, the V gene TRBV6-1; 8 nucleotides match TRBD2. The CDR3 loop spans 13 amino acids. Germline CDR1 MNHNS, CDR2 SASEGT. The V segment lost 7 bases and the J segment 6 bases; nucleotides outside the gene matches: 5. CDR3 residues: CASTGLATNEQFF. CDR3 nucleotide sequence: TGTGCCAGCACAGGACTAGCCACCAATGAGCAGTTCTTC.

This clonotype was counted ten times or more. The chain uses TRBV29-1 and TRBJ2-2; maybe TRBD2 (5 bases). The ends were cut back, 6 bases at V and 1 base at J, with 18 bases in the middle. The CDR3 is 16 amino acids. Germline lookup yields CDR1 SQVTM and CDR2 ANQGSEA. The CDR3 here is CSVIDLPGGNTGELFF. For the CDR3, the DNA is TGCAGCGTCATAGACCTCCCCGGAGGGAACACCGGGGAGCTGTTTTTT.

The chain is built from TRBV2 and TRBJ1-2; D remains unclear. This CDR3 has 15 residues. From germline, CDR1 is SNHLY and CDR2 FYNNEI. V was shortened by 2 bases and J by 3 bases, with 13 bases between the two germline ends. CDR3 sequence: CASSEYLGSDYGYTF. CDR3 sequence (DNA): TGTGCCAGCAGTGAATATCTGGGGAGCGACTATGGCTACACCTTC.

A single count supports this clonotype. Since the CDR3 does not end with the conserved phenylalanine or tryptophan, this likely comes from a read error. The gene calls are TRBV6-8 and TRBJ2-1; 10 bases match TRBD2. V trimming: 6 bases; J trimming: 6 bases; junction bases outside the gene matches: 8. The CDR3 runs 15 residues. Germline V CDR1 and CDR2: MNHGY, SAAAGT. CDR3 in amino acids: CASSPSSGSGNEQFL. In nucleotides, the CDR3 is TGTGCCAGCAGCCCCTCTAGCGGGAGTGGCAATGAGCAGTTCTTA.

In this sample, this clonotype turned up a few times. The chain joins TRBV12-3 or TRBV12-4 to TRBJ1-5; a weak D match, TRBD1 (5 bases). The CDR3 extends over 16 amino acids. Trimming removed 3 bases from V and 7 bases from J, with 19 bases in between. CDR3 protein: CASSLGFMGGGQPQHF. Here the CDR3 DNA reads TGTGCCAGCAGTTTGGGCTTCATGGGGGGAGGACAGCCCCAGCATTTT.

This clonotype occurred many times. The chain uses TRBV11-2 and TRBJ2-2; D may be TRBD1 or TRBD2 (5 bases each). CDR3 length equals 16 residues. The germline V gene has CDR1 SGHAT and CDR2 FQNNGV. V lost 0 bases, J lost 6 bases, and 14 bases lay in between. The CDR3 DNA reads as TGTGCCAGCAGCTTAGAGCAGGGACGACTCCCCGGGGAGCTGTTTTTT. It specifies CASSLEQGRLPGELFF. Full variable domain (rest looked up from reference TRBV11-2 and TRBJ2-2): EAGVAQSPRYKIIEKRQSVAFWCNPISGHATLYWYQQILGQGPKLLIQFQNNGVVDDSQLPKDRFSAERLKGVDSTLKIQPAKLEDSAVYLCASSLEQGRLPGELFFGEGSRLTVL.

This clonotype was seen only a few times. The V gene is TRBV6-5, the J gene TRBJ1-2; 10 bases are a match to TRBD1. This CDR3 is 15 amino acids long. V shed 6 bases and J 6 bases; nucleotides not matched to a gene: 10. Germline values: CDR1 MNHEY, CDR2 SVGAGI. CDR3 nucleotide sequence: TGTGCCAGCAGGACCGGGACAGGGGCGCAAAATGGCTACACCTTC. Translated, it gives CASRTGTGAQNGYTF.

The gene calls are TRBV30 and TRBJ1-2, with TRBD1 identical over 7 bases. V shed 1 base, J shed 12 bases, and the junction held 14 bases outside the gene matches. The CDR3 is made up of 14 amino acids. In germline, CDR1 is GTSNPN, CDR2 SVGIG (reference sequence). The CDR3 DNA reads TGTGCCTGGAGTGAGGGAGGGGGCATTGGTAGAAACACCTTC. Protein: CAWSEGGGIGRNTF.

This clonotype was recorded many times. The chain joins TRBV7-9 to TRBJ1-1; no reliable D call. The V gene lost 6 bases and the J gene lost 1 base, with 12 bases spanning the gap. CDR3 size: 14 residues. The germline V gene encodes CDR1 SEHNR and CDR2 FQNEAQ (reference sequence). CDR3 DNA sequence: TGTGCCAGCAGGATCACCGATTCGAACACTGAAGCTTTCTTT. This encodes CASRITDSNTEAFF.

The chain uses TRBV20-1 and TRBJ2-5; 7 nucleotides align to TRBD1. CDR3 length: 15 amino acids. Unmatched junction bases numbered 7, after V lost 2 bases and J lost 1 base. Germline-derived CDR1 and CDR2 are DFQATT and SNEGSKA (reference sequence). In DNA, the CDR3 is TGCAGTGCTAGACCCCGGACAGGTTTCCAAGAGACCCAGTACTTC. This translates into CSARPRTGFQETQYF.

The table lists this clonotype with many counts. J is TRBJ2-1 and V is TRBV28, with TRBD1 matching 10 bases. V trimming: 8 bases; J trimming: 1 base; junction bases outside the gene matches: 11. Per the germline V gene, CDR1 is MDHEN and CDR2 is SYDVKM. The CDR3 is 17 residues long. The CDR3 nucleotides are TGTGCCAGCGTTCCGGGACAGGGGAGATTTTCCTACAATGAGCAGTTCTTC. Amino acid sequence: CASVPGQGRFSYNEQFF.